The clone carrying this T cell receptor (beta chain) was observed a handful of times. The target antigen is unknown. Measured with immunoSEQ multiplex PCR; TCRdb has only the in-frame clones, and not every one. The table has fewer than 35,000 clones, approximately 50% seen once. Time point given: week 5, during vaccination. In every dose of vaccine, 300 ug of mutant IDH1 20-mer peptide was given alongside topical imiquimod. Donors harbored newly found WHO grade 3 or 4 IDH1-mutant, ATRX-lost astrocytomas. This specimen belongs to a study of a mutant IDH1 vaccine in newly diagnosed glioma. The V gene lost 5 bases and the J gene lost 4 bases, with 11 bases spanning the gap. This CDR3 has 14 residues. CDR1 is SNHLY and CDR2 is FYNNEI in the germline V gene.

This sequence originates from a woman aged 18-29 years with glioma. The sample consisted of PBMCs, taken from a glioma patient whose treatment included an IDH1 peptide vaccine. The rearrangement uses TRBV2 and TRBJ2-2; D perhaps matches TRBD1 (5 bases). The CDR3 loop is CASSWAGRTGELFF. Written as DNA, the CDR3 is TGTGCCAGCAGTTGGGCAGGGCGCACCGGGGAGCTGTTTTTT.